One TCR beta chain is described in this entry. The specificity of this receptor is unknown. No base quality values were provided; no much bigger clone lies one nucleotide off. Explained via the paper, the time point label denotes: pretreatment peripheral blood. The cohort comprised fewer than 35 patients with locally advanced or metastatic urothelial carcinoma treated at Memorial Sloan Kettering on a trial protocol. Peripheral blood mononuclear cells were collected pretreatment and during treatment, with between 1 and 8 total time points per patient. The Qiagen DNeasy Blood extraction kit was used to purify genomic DNA from total PBMCs and tumor samples. PBMCs were collected pretreatment and during treatment, and were isolated and stored as previously described. This sample is drawn from a study of PD-L1 blockade in urothelial cancer listed by TCRdb under 2017. Describing the broader study: Therapy was started at some point between 2013 and 2015 for all patients, and atezolizumab 1,200 mg was administered intravenously every 3 weeks. About 90% of the 29 patients were males with bladder-origin urothelial cancer, and about 65% of the roughly 30 reported a prior smoking history. Patients had an ECOG performance status of 0 or 1 and had received between 0 and 3 prior chemotherapy regimens. Blood samples were analyzed at two time points: 3 weeks after treatment start (second dose) and 6 weeks after treatment start. A median of roughly 140,000 T cells and some 90,000 unique TCRs was obtained from blood samples, and a median clonality of 0.080 was observed. The study was an exploratory multi-omic analysis of somatic, immune and clinical correlates of response to PD-L1 blockade with atezolizumab in urothelial cancer. Pretreatment tumor samples, along with matched peripheral blood serially collected before and after atezolizumab treatment, were subjected to TCR sequencing. Durable clinical benefit meant progression-free survival longer than 6 months, and TCR features were also tested against progression-free and overall survival. In the same patients, whole exome sequencing and RNA sequencing of pretreatment tumors were performed in addition to TCR sequencing. Eight to ten patients achieved durable clinical benefit and about 22 did not. Pretreatment blood TCR-seq was available for fewer than 30 patients, at least one posttreatment blood collection was obtained for some 24 patients, and tumor TCR-seq was available for some 24 patients.

On the study overall, not on this receptor specifically: Patients with durable benefit showed greater expansion of tumor-associated TCR clones in peripheral blood 3 weeks after starting treatment (n ≈ 20, p = 0.022). Because the sample size was small (n of about 30) and many exploratory analyses were performed, the results are intended to be hypothesis-generating. Improved progression-free and overall survival was found to be associated with pretreatment peripheral blood TCR clonality below the median.

To estimate absolute template abundance from read counts, synthetic TCR analog templates were spiked into each PCR. Using the immunoSEQ assay, TCRbeta CDR3 regions were amplified from genomic DNA with bias-controlled V and J gene primers. Sequencing of rearranged TCRbeta segments was performed at approximately 20X coverage. Processing in the source paper ran as follows. Clustering was used to correct sequencing errors, and CDR3s were annotated against IMGT to assign V, D and J genes. Downstream analyses used only productive TCRbeta rearrangements and left out out-of-frame or stop-codon sequences. Clonality was computed as one minus Shannon entropy normalized by the log of the number of unique productive sequences. Fisher's exact test with Benjamini-Hochberg correction, at a threshold of adjusted p below 0.01, was used to find clones that differed between time points or between blood and tumor. Sourced from immuneACCESS, this table was stored by TCRdb with only in-frame sequences that have V and J called. A share of the clones is absent; for the studies checked, an unresolved V gene accounts for under half, and the remainder has no known explanation. V, J and clone size are taken as reported in that table, and D and trimming were inferred from the DNA itself. The sample includes 95,000 to 100,000 clones, with roughly 84% observed a single time. Roughly 2% of the sample is held by the ten biggest clonotypes.

This clonotype was sampled from a man aged 60-69 years with urothelial cancer. The starting material was PBMCs, obtained around atezolizumab (anti-PD-L1) treatment.

The CDR3 is CASSQRQGTDTQYF. The nucleotide sequence is TGCGCCAGCAGCCAACGCCAGGGCACAGATACGCAGTATTTT. The rearranged segments are TRBV5-1 and TRBJ2-3; the D gene is unclear. The junction carries 10 bases between V and J, which are trimmed by 4 bases and 1 base respectively. CDR1 and CDR2 are read off the germline V gene as SGHRS and YFSETQ. From the cysteine through the phenylalanine, the CDR3 covers 14 amino acids. The read is trimmed to its CDR3 DNA, 42 bases read in frame from base 1. The variable domain in full, with residues beyond the CDR3 obtained from the reference TRBV5-1 and TRBJ2-3 genes, is KAGVTQTPRYLIKTRGQQVTLSCSPISGHRSVSWYQQTPGQGLQFLFEYFSETQRNKGNFPGRFSGRQFSNSRSEMNVSTLELGDSALYLCASSQRQGTDTQYFGPGTRLTVL.